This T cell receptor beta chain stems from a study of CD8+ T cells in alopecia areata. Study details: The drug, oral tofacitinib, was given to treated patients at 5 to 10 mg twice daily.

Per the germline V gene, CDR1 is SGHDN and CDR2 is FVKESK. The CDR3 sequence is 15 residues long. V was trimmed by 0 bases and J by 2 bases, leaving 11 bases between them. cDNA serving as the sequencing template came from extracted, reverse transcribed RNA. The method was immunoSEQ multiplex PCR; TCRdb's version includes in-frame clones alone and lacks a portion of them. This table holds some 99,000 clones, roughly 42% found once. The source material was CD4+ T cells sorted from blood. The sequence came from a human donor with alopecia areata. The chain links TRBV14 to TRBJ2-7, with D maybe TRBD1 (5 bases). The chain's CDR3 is CASSQDRENTYEQYF. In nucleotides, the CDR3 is TGTGCCAGCAGCCAAGACAGGGAAAATACCTACGAGCAGTACTTC. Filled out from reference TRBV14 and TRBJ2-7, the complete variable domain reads EAGVTQFPSHSVIEKGQTVTLRCDPISGHDNLYWYRRVMGKEIKFLLHFVKESKQDESGMPNNRFLAERTGGTYSTLKVQPAELEDSGVYFCASSQDRENTYEQYFGPGTRLTVT.